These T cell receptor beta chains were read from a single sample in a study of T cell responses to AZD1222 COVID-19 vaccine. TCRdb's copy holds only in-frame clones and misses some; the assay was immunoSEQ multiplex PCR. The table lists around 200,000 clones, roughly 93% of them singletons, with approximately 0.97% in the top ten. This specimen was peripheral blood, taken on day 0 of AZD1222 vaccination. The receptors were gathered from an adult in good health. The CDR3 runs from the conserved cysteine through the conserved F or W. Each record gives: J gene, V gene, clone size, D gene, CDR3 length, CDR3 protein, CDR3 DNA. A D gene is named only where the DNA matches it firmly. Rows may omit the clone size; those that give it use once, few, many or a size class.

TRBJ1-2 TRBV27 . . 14 CASKSPSRPGGYTF TGTGCCAGCAAATCTCCTAGCCGCCCGGGTGGCTACACCTTC
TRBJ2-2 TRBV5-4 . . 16 CASSLVIRGGTGELFF TGTGCCAGCAGCTTGGTCATCCGGGGTGGTACCGGGGAGCTGTTTTTT
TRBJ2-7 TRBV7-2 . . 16 CASSLLGGSGTYEQYF TGTGCCAGCAGCTTATTGGGTGGCAGTGGCACCTACGAGCAGTACTTC
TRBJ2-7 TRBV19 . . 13 CASSMVAGAEQYF TGTGCCAGTAGTATGGTCGCGGGGGCCGAGCAGTACTTC
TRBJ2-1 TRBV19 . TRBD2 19 CASSEKGGLAGDVYNEQFF TGTGCCAGTAGCGAAAAAGGGGGGCTAGCGGGAGACGTCTACAATGAGCAGTTCTTC
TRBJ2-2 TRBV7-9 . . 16 CASTDGPKSVTGELFF TGTGCCAGTACGGACGGACCTAAATCGGTTACCGGGGAGCTGTTTTTT
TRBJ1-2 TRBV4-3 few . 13 CASSAIKGYGYTF TGCGCCAGCAGCGCAATTAAAGGGTACGGCTACACCTTC
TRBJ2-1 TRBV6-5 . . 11 CASSSGEEQFF TGTGCCAGCAGCTCGGGGGAGGAGCAGTTCTTC
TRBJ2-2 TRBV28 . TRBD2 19 CASSSTWEGPTSSAGELFF TGTGCCAGCAGTTCCACCTGGGAGGGTCCGACCTCTAGCGCCGGGGAGCTGTTTTTT
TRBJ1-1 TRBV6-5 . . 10 CASSRNEAFF TGTGCCAGCAGCCGCAATGAAGCTTTCTTT